The subject of this entry is one T cell receptor (beta chain). Germline V gives CDR1 PRHDT, CDR2 FYEKMQ (reference sequence). V was clipped by 0 bases and J by 2 bases, with 4 bases between them. This CDR3 is built from 14 residues. This entry is derived from a study of graft-versus-host responses after intestinal transplantation. Measured with immunoSEQ multiplex PCR; TCRdb has only the in-frame clones, and not every one. Here the sample spans under 15,000 clones, 90% to 95% being singletons. This clonotype was sampled from a human patient who received an intestinal transplant, so some T cells may come from the graft donor. The sample was PBMCs, taken 1032 days after intestinal transplantation. The rearrangement uses TRBV13 and TRBJ1-4; D gene unclear. In DNA form, the CDR3 reads TGTGCCAGCAGCTTAGGTCGGACTAATGAAAAACTGTTTTTT. Encoded protein: CASSLGRTNEKLFF.